This T cell receptor beta chain comes out of a study of neurological immune-mediated disorders. This clonotype was recorded many times. CDR3 length equals 16 residues. Germline loops: CDR1 SGHTA, CDR2 FQGNSA. The V end was cut by 2 bases, the J end by 0 bases, with 8 bases between. cDNA synthesis was performed by 5'RACE with 10-nucleotide random UMIs. TCRdb ran MiXCR on the 5' RACE reads and lists one entry per CDR3 protein. Among approximately 90,000 distinct CDR3 sequences listed, approximately 3.3% were seen once. Sequences were obtained from PBMCs. This receptor was identified in a woman younger than 30 with multiple sclerosis. The V gene is TRBV7-2, the J gene TRBJ2-6; possibly TRBD2 for D (5 bases). The CDR3 spells CASSLHGGSGANVLTF. The DNA for the CDR3 is TGTGCCAGCAGCTTACACGGAGGCTCTGGGGCCAACGTCCTGACTTTC.